This is a list of T cell receptor beta chains from one sample in a study of CD8+CD57+ T cells in acquired aplastic anemia. TCRdb reanalysed the reads using MiXCR and keeps one entry per CDR3 protein. The table has more than 150,000 distinct CDR3 sequences, under 55% seen once. Sequenced input: sorted CD4+, CD8+, or CD8+CD57+ T cells (not recorded which) from PBMCs. Every receptor here comes from a human donor in good health. The CDR3 runs from the conserved cysteine through the conserved F or W. The D gene is left open where the match is weak. Expanded clones get a size class; other rows say once, few or many, or leave the size out.

CDR3aa	CDR3nt	d_gene	abundance	j_gene	v_gene
CASSELTSVTGELFF	TGTGCCAGCAGTGAGTTAACGTCGGTCACCGGGGAGCTGTTTTTT	.	.	TRBJ2-2	TRBV25-1
CASSYEEDTEAFF	TGTGCCAGCAGTTACGAGGAAGACACTGAAGCTTTCTTT	.	.	TRBJ1-1	TRBV6-2/TRBV6-3
CASSLGLAGANEQFF	TGTGCCAGCAGCCTGGGACTAGCGGGAGCCAATGAGCAGTTCTTC	TRBD2	many	TRBJ2-1	TRBV6-4
CATQGADTQYF	TGTGCCACCCAGGGGGCAGATACGCAGTATTTT	TRBD1	.	TRBJ2-3	TRBV15
CASSVLYTYEQYF	TGTGCCAGTAGTGTCCTTTACACCTACGAGCAGTACTTC	.	.	TRBJ2-7	TRBV19
CATSEEGSTDTQYF	TGTGCCACCAGTGAGGAGGGCTCCACAGATACGCAGTATTTT	.	.	TRBJ2-3	TRBV24-1
CSARDLYGNGELFF	TGCAGTGCTAGAGATCTTTACGGGAATGGGGAGCTGTTTTTT	.	many	TRBJ2-2	TRBV20-1
CASKEGMDYGYTF	TGTGCCAGTAAGGAGGGAATGGACTATGGCTACACCTTC	.	many	TRBJ1-2	TRBV19
CASSEQRNTEAFF	TGTGCCAGCAGTGAACAACGGAACACTGAAGCTTTCTTT	.	few	TRBJ1-1	TRBV2
CASSLDAGNTEAFF	TGTGCCAGCAGCTTGGACGCAGGGAACACTGAAGCTTTCTTT	.	many	TRBJ1-1	TRBV5-4
CASSRGGTGTYEQYF	TGTGCCAGCAGCCGTGGTGGGACAGGAACCTACGAGCAGTACTTC	TRBD1	.	TRBJ2-7	TRBV14
CASSPGLAKDTQYF	TGTGCCAGCAGCCCTGGACTAGCGAAAGATACGCAGTATTTT	TRBD2	many	TRBJ2-3	TRBV7-2
CASSIVEGAIYEQYF	TGTGCCAGTAGTATAGTTGAGGGAGCGATCTACGAGCAGTACTTC	.	many	TRBJ2-7	TRBV19
CASSPLAGGEGNEQFF	TGTGCCAGCAGCCCCCTAGCGGGAGGGGAGGGCAATGAGCAGTTCTTC	TRBD2	many	TRBJ2-1	TRBV11-2
CASSLAGGPAGYGYTF	TGTGCCAGCAGCTTGGCCGGTGGCCCCGCAGGGTATGGCTACACCTTC	.	.	TRBJ1-2	TRBV5-4
CASSEGREGAIWVEKLFF	TGTGCCAGCAGCGAAGGGAGGGAGGGGGCCATTTGGGTTGAAAAACTGTTTTTT	TRBD1	.	TRBJ1-4	TRBV4-2
CATSRAGLNTEAFF	TGTGCCACCAGCAGGGCGGGGTTGAACACTGAAGCTTTCTTT	.	many	TRBJ1-1	TRBV15
CASSVTGQPNSPLHF	TGTGCCAGCAGCGTAACGGGACAGCCTAATTCACCCCTCCACTTT	TRBD1	.	TRBJ1-6	TRBV7-2
CATSDFSGSSYNGYTF	TGTGCCACCAGTGATTTTAGCGGGAGCTCCTACAATGGCTACACCTTC	.	.	TRBJ1-2	TRBV24-1
CATSRGTGSYEQYF	TGTGCCACCAGCAGAGGGACTGGTTCGTACGAGCAGTACTTC	.	.	TRBJ2-7	TRBV15